This T cell receptor beta chain was found in a study of blood T cells in healthy people across ages. Study-wide background: Roughly one uniquely barcoded beta molecule per two T cells was captured.

Regarding this clonotype: Antigen specificity is unknown.

Whole-study findings and limits: In long-lived donors, naive CD4+ cell counts and diversity exceeded those of aged donors.

A second roughly 6 to 12 cycle PCR used barcoded and J-beta primers. Each cDNA molecule carried a tag from a template-switch adaptor that contained 12 random nucleotides. TCRdb re-called the 5' RACE reads with MiXCR, one entry per CDR3 protein. In the table there are some 1.4 million distinct CDR3 sequences, about 43% of which are singletons. J was trimmed by 6 bases and V by 4 bases; bases with no gene match: 5. Germline V gene data show CDR1 as MDHEN and CDR2 as SYDVKM. This CDR3 region has 14 residues. The receptor comes from a woman between 18 and 29 years old in good health. The specimen sequenced was blood. The V call is TRBV28, the J call TRBJ1-2; 10 positions agree with TRBD1. The chain's CDR3 is CASSSGQGTDGYTF. In DNA form, the CDR3 reads TGTGCCAGCAGTTCGGGACAGGGGACAGATGGCTACACCTTC.